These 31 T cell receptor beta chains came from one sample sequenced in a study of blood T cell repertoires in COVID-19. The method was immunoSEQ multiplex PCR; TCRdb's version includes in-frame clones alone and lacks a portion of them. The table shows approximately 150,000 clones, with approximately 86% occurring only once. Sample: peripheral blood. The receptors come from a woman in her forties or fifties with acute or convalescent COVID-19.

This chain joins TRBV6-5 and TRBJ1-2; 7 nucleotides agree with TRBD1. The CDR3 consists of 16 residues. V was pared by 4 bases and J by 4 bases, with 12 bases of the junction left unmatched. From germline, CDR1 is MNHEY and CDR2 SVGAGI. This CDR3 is CASSFLAAGQIYGYTF. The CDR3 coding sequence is TGTGCCAGCAGTTTCCTTGCTGCGGGACAGATCTATGGCTACACCTTC.

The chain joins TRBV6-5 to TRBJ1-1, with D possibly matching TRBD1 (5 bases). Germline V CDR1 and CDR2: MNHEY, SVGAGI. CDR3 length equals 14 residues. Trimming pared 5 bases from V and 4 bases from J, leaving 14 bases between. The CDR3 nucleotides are TGTGCCAGCAGTCAGGGCAGGGTGGGCACTGAAGCTTTCTTT. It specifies CASSQGRVGTEAFF.

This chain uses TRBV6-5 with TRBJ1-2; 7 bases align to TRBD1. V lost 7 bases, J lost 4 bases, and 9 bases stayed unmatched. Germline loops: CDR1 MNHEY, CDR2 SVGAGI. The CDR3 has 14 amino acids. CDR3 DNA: TGTGCCAGCAACAGACAGGGTTCCGTCTATGGCTACACCTTC. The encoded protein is CASNRQGSVYGYTF.

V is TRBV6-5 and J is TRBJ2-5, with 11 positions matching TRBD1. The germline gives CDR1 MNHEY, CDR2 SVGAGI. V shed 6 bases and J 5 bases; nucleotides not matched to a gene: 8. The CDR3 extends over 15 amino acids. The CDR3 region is CASSQSDRGRETQYF. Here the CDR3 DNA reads TGTGCCAGCAGCCAATCGGACAGGGGGCGGGAGACCCAGTACTTC.

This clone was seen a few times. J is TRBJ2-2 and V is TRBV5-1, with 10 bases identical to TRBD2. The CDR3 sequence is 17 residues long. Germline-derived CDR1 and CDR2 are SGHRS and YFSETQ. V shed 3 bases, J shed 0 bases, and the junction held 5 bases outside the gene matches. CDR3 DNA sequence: TGCGCCAGCAGCTGGACAGCGGGAGGGACGAACACCGGGGAGCTGTTTTTT. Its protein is CASSWTAGGTNTGELFF.

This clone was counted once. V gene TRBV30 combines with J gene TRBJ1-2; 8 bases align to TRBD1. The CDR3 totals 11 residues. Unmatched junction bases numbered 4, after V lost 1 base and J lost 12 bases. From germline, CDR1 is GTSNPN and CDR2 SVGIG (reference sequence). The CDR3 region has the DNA TGTGCCTGGAGTGGGACAGGGAAGAACACCTTC. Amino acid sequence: CAWSGTGKNTF. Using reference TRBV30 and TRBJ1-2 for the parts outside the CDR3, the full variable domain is SQTIHQWPATLVQPVGSPLSLECTVEGTSNPNLYWYRQAAGRGLQLLFYSVGIGQISSEVPQNLSASRPQDRQFILSSKKLLLSDSGFYLCAWSGTGKNTFGSGTRLTVV.

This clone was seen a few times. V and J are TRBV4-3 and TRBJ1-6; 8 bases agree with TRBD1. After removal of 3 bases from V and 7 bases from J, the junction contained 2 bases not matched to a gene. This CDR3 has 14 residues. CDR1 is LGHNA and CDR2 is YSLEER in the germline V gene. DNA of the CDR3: TGCGCCAGCAGCCAGTGGACAGGGAATTCACCCCTCCACTTT. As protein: CASSQWTGNSPLHF.

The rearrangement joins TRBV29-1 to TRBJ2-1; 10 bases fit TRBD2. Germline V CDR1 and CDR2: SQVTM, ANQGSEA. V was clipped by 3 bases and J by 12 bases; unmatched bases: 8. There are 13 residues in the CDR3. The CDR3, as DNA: TGCAGCGTTGAGAGCCTAGCGGGAGTGATGCAGTTCTTC. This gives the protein CSVESLAGVMQFF.

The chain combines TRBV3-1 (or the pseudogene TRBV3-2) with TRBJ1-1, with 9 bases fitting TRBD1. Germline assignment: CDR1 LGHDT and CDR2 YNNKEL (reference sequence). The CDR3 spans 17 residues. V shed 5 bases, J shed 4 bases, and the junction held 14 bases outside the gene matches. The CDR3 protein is CASSAWDREGKSTEAFF. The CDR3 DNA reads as TGTGCCAGCAGCGCCTGGGACAGGGAGGGGAAAAGCACTGAAGCTTTCTTT.

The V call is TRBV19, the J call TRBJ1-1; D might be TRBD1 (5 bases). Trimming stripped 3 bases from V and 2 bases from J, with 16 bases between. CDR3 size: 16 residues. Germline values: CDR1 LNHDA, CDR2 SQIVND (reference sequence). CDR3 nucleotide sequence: TGTGCCAGTAGTATGGGGCAGGGCCAGGGAAACACTGAAGCTTTCTTT. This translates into CASSMGQGQGNTEAFF.

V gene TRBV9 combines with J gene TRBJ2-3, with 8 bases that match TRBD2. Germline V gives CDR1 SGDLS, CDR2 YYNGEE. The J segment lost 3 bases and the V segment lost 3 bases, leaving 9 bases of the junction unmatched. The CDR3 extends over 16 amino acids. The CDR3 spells CASSEALGGVTDTQYF. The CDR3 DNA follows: TGTGCCAGCAGCGAGGCCCTCGGGGGGGTTACAGATACGCAGTATTTT.

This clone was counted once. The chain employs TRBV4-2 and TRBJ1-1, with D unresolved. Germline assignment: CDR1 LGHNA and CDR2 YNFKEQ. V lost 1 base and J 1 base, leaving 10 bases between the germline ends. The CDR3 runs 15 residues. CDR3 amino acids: CASSQVSEWNTEAFF. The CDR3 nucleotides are TGTGCCAGCAGCCAAGTATCAGAATGGAACACTGAAGCTTTCTTT.

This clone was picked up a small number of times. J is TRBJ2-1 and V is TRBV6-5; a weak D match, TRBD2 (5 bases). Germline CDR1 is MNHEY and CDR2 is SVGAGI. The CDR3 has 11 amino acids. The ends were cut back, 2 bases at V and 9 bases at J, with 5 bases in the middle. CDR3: CASSYRGEQFF. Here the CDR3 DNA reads TGTGCCAGCAGTTACCGGGGTGAGCAGTTCTTC.

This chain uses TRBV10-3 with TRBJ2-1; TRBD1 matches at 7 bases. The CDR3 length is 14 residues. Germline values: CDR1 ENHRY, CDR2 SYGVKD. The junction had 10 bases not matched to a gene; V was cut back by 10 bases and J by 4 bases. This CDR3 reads CATSGTARYNEQFF. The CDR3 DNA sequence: TGTGCCACTTCCGGGACAGCCCGATACAATGAGCAGTTCTTC.

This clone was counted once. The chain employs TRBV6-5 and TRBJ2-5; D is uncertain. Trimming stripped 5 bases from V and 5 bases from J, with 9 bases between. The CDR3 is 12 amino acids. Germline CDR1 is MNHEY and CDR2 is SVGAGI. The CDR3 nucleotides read TGTGCCAGCAGTCCGAGCTTGGAGACCCAGTACTTC. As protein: CASSPSLETQYF.

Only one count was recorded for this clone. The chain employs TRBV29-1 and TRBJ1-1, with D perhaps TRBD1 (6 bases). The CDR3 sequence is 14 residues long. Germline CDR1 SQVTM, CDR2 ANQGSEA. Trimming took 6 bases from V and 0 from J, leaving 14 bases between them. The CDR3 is CSVNLWDMNTEAFF. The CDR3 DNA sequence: TGCAGCGTAAATTTATGGGACATGAACACTGAAGCTTTCTTT.

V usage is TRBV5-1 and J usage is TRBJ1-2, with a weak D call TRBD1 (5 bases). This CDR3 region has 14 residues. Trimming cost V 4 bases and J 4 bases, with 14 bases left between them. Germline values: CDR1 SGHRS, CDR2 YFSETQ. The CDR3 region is CASSNTGTAYGYTF. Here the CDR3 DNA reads TGCGCCAGCAGCAATACCGGGACTGCCTATGGCTACACCTTC.

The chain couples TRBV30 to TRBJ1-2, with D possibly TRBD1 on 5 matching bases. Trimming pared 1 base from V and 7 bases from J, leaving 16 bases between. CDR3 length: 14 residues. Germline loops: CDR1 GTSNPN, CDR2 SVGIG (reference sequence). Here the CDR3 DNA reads TGTGCCTGGAGTGAGCAGGGATCGCGGGGTGGCTACACCTTC. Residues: CAWSEQGSRGGYTF.

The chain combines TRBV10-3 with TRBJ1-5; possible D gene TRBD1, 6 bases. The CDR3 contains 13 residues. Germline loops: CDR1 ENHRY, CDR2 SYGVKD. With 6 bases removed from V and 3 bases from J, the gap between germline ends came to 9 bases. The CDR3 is CAIRQGPNQPQHF. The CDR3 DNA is TGTGCCATCAGGCAGGGGCCCAATCAGCCCCAGCATTTT.

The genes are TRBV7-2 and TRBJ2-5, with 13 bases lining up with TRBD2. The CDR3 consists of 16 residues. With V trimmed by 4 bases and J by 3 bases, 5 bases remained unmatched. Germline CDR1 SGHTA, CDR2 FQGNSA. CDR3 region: CASSSRTSGRKETQYF. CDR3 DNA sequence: TGTGCCAGCAGCTCACGGACTAGCGGGAGAAAAGAGACCCAGTACTTC.

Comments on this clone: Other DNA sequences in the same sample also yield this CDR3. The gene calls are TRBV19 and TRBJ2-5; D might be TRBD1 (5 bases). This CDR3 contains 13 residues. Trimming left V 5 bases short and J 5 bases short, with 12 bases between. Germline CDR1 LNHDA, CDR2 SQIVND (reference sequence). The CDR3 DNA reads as TGTGCCAGTAGTCCCGACCCAGGGGAGACCCAGTACTTC. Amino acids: CASSPDPGETQYF.

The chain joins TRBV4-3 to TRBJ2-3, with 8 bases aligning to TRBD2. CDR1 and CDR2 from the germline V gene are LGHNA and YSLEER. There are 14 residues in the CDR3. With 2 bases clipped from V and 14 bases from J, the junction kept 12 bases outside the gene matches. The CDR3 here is CASSQIMGRGAVYF. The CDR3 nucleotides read TGCGCCAGCAGCCAAATCATGGGGCGGGGGGCGGTGTATTTT.

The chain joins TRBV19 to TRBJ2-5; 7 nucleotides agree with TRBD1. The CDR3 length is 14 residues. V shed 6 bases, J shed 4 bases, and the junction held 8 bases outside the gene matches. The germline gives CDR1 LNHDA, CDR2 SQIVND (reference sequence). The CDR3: CASSLGQVRETQYF. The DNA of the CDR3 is TGTGCCAGTAGCCTCGGACAGGTTCGAGAGACCCAGTACTTC.

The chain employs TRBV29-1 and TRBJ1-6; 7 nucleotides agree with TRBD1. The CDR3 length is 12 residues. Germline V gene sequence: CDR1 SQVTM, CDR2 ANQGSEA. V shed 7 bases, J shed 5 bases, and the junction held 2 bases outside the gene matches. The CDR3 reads CSAQGDNSPLHF. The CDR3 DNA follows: TGCAGCGCTCAGGGGGATAATTCACCCCTCCACTTT.

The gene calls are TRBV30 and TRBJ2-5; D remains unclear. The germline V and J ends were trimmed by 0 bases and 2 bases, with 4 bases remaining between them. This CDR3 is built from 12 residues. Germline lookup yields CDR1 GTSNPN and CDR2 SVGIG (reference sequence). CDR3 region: CAWSVRQETQYF. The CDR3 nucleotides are TGTGCCTGGAGTGTACGGCAAGAGACCCAGTACTTC.

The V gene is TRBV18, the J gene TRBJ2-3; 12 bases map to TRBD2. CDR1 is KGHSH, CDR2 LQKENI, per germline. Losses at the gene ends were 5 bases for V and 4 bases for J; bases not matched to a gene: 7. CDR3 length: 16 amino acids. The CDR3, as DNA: TGTGCCAGCTCAGCTAGCGGGGGGGCTGTCGCAGATACGCAGTATTTT. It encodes CASSASGGAVADTQYF.

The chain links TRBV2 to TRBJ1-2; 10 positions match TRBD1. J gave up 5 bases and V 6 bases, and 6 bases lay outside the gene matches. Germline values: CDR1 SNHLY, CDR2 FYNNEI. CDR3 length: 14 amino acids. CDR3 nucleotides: TGTGCCAGCAGGCCTCGACAGGGGGCGTATGGCTACACCTTC. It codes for CASRPRQGAYGYTF.

The CDR3: CATSDLWSGCGNTIYF. The CDR3 DNA is TGTGCCACCAGTGATTTATGGTCGGGTTGCGGAAACACCATATATTTT. V is TRBV24-1 and J is TRBJ1-3, with D unresolved. V shed 1 base and J shed 4 bases, with 13 bases lying between them. CDR1 and CDR2 (germline): KGHDR, SFDVKD. The CDR3 length is 16 residues.

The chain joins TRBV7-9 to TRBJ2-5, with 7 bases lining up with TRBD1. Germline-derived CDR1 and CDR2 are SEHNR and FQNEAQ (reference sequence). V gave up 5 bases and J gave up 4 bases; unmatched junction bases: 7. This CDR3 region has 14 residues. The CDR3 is CASSISWTGETQYF. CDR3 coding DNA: TGTGCCAGCAGCATAAGTTGGACAGGAGAGACCCAGTACTTC.

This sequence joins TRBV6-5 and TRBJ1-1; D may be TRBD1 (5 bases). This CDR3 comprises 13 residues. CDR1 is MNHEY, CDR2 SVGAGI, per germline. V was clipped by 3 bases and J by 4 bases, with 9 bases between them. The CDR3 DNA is TGTGCCAGCAGTTATTCAGGGTTCACTGAAGCTTTCTTT. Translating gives CASSYSGFTEAFF.

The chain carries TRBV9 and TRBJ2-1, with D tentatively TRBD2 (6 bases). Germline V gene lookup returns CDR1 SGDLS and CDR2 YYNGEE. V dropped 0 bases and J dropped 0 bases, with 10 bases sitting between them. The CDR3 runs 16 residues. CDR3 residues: CASSVGGEPSYNEQFF. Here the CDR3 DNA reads TGTGCCAGCAGCGTAGGGGGGGAGCCCTCCTACAATGAGCAGTTCTTC.